Below are 5 T cell receptor beta chains sequenced from a single sample in a study of blood T cell repertoires in COVID-19. Sequencing was performed with immunoSEQ multiplex PCR; in TCRdb, only in-frame clones are kept and a portion is missing. The sample includes roughly 63,000 clones, 89% of them seen just once. Sequenced input: peripheral blood. These receptors all come from a man aged 45 to 65 with active COVID-19.

The V gene is TRBV4-3, the J gene TRBJ1-1; 8 bases are a match to TRBD1. The V segment lost 4 bases and the J segment 2 bases; nucleotides outside the gene matches: 6. Germline CDR1 LGHNA, CDR2 YSLEER. The CDR3 consists of 15 residues. This CDR3 is CASSLGTGPNTEAFF. CDR3 coding DNA: TGCGCCAGCAGCCTCGGGACAGGACCAAACACTGAAGCTTTCTTT.

The genes are TRBV24-1 and TRBJ1-5, with 7 bases fitting TRBD1. The germline CDR1 and CDR2 sequences are KGHDR and SFDVKD. V shed 5 bases, J shed 2 bases, and the junction held 8 bases outside the gene matches. The CDR3 runs to 16 residues. CDR3 amino acids: CATSALEGAGNQPQHF. The CDR3 region has the DNA TGTGCCACCAGTGCCCTGGAGGGGGCCGGCAATCAGCCCCAGCATTTT.

The chain has TRBV30 and TRBJ1-5; no firm D call. Germline CDR1 and CDR2: GTSNPN and SVGIG (reference sequence). This CDR3 has 14 residues. V was shortened by 0 bases and J by 2 bases, with 8 bases between the two germline ends. The chain's CDR3 is CAWSVGQGNQPQHF. DNA of the CDR3: TGTGCCTGGAGTGTAGGCCAGGGCAATCAGCCCCAGCATTTT.

This chain links TRBV5-4 with TRBJ2-5; D is ambiguous. The CDR3 has 12 residues. The ends were cut back, 0 bases at V and 6 bases at J, with 6 bases in the middle. CDR1 is SGHNT, CDR2 YYREEE, per germline (reference sequence). CDR3 region: CASSLDSKTQYF. CDR3 DNA sequence: TGTGCCAGCAGCTTGGACTCGAAGACCCAGTACTTC.

Only one count was recorded for this clone. V and J are TRBV29-1 and TRBJ2-2, with unresolved D. The CDR3 is 13 amino acids. Trimming left V 7 bases short and J 6 bases short, with 15 bases between. The germline V gene has CDR1 SQVTM and CDR2 ANQGSEA. CDR3: CSALSMGAGELFF. CDR3 nucleotide sequence: TGCAGCGCTCTGAGTATGGGCGCCGGGGAGCTGTTTTTT.